This entry lists 31 T cell receptor beta chains sequenced from one sample in a study of persistence of HIV-infected CD4 T cells. The libraries were made with immunoSEQ version 4 in survey mode. Assay: immunoSEQ multiplex PCR; the TCRdb copy retains only in-frame clones and omits some. Among about 36,000 clones listed, over 65% were seen once. These receptors have no known antigen. An overlapping HIV-1 Gag peptide pool stimulated these cells at about 0.9 ug/peptide/mL. Memory cells lacking CD40L and CD69 with high CD45RO were sorted. The sequencing here drew on cultured CD4+ T cells from PBMCs, taken from a patient who received antiretroviral therapy. Receptor source: an adult with HIV. The donor label of this sample is uncertain.

The rearrangement links TRBV21-1 to TRBJ2-4; the table's TRBD1 call for D was not verified on the DNA. TRBV21-1 is given as a pseudogene. The CDR3 sequence is 17 residues long. CDR3 DNA: TGTGCCAGCAGCAAAGTGACAAGACCTCCAGCCAAAAACATTCAGTACTTC. Protein product: CASSKVTRPPAKNIQYF.

The chain couples TRBV20-1 to TRBJ2-1; D is unclear. The CDR3 length is 15 residues. CDR1 is DFQATT, CDR2 SNEGSKA, per germline (reference sequence). The V end lost 3 bases, the J end lost 3 bases, and 15 bases lay between the germline ends. CDR3 bases: TGCAGTGCTAGTTGGGTCGATTACGGCTACAATGAGCAGTTCTTC. It yields the protein CSASWVDYGYNEQFF.

The V and J genes are TRBV7-9 and TRBJ2-3, with no clear D. V was trimmed by 1 base and J by 5 bases, leaving 1 base between them. The CDR3 totals 11 residues. CDR1 and CDR2 (germline): SEHNR, FQNEAQ (reference sequence). CDR3 protein: CASSLEDTQYF. CDR3 sequence (DNA): TGTGCCAGCAGCTTAGAAGATACGCAGTATTTT. Using reference TRBV7-9 and TRBJ2-3 for the parts outside the CDR3, the full variable domain is DTGVSQNPRHKITKRGQNVTFRCDPISEHNRLYWYRQTLGQGPEFLTYFQNEAQLEKSRLLSDRFSAERPKGSFSTLEIQRTEQGDSAMYLCASSLEDTQYFGPGTRLTVL.

V is TRBV3-1 (or the pseudogene TRBV3-2) and J is TRBJ1-4; TRBD1 aligns across 9 bases. Germline V gene sequence: CDR1 LGHDT, CDR2 YNNKEL (reference sequence). The CDR3 is made up of 14 amino acids. Losses at the gene ends were 4 bases for V and 8 bases for J; bases not matched to a gene: 5. The CDR3 sequence is CASSPTGGGEKLFF. The CDR3 DNA follows: TGTGCCAGCAGCCCAACAGGGGGCGGAGAAAAACTGTTTTTT.

The chain employs TRBV2 and TRBJ1-6, with D unclear. This CDR3 has 17 amino acids. The V gene lost 10 bases and the J gene lost 0 bases, with 19 bases spanning the gap. Germline V gene lookup returns CDR1 SNHLY and CDR2 FYNNEI. The CDR3 spells CATTENPNSSYNSPLHF. The CDR3 DNA is TGTGCCACTACAGAGAACCCCAATAGCTCCTATAATTCACCCCTCCACTTT.

The chain links TRBV6-2 or TRBV6-3 to TRBJ2-6; D possibly corresponds to TRBD2 (5 bases). V lost 4 bases to trimming and J lost 0 bases, with 7 bases between them. The CDR3 has 15 residues. Germline V CDR1 and CDR2: MNHEY, SVGEGT. CDR3 DNA sequence: TGTGCCAGCAGTTTTCGGGGCTCTGGGGCCAACGTCCTGACTTTC. Encoded protein: CASSFRGSGANVLTF.

V and J are TRBV21-1 and TRBJ1-3. TRBV21-1 is marked as a pseudogene. This CDR3 contains 16 residues. CDR3 sequence reads: CASSKGPDLSGNTIYF. Here the CDR3 DNA reads TGTGCCAGCAGCAAAGGACCCGACCTCTCTGGAAACACCATATATTTT.

The rearrangement joins TRBV5-1 to TRBJ2-3; TRBD2 is a possible D gene (6 bases). Germline loops: CDR1 SGHRS, CDR2 YFSETQ. The germline V and J ends were trimmed by 2 bases and 6 bases, with 13 bases remaining between them. This CDR3 is 14 amino acids long. As DNA, the CDR3 is TGCGCCAGCAGCTTTGCCCCGGGGGTGGATACGCAGTATTTT. This translates into CASSFAPGVDTQYF.

The rearrangement links TRBV2 to TRBJ2-1, with 9 positions matching TRBD1. The V segment lost 7 bases and the J segment 9 bases; nucleotides outside the gene matches: 10. Germline CDR1 is SNHLY and CDR2 is FYNNEI. The CDR3 sequence is 14 residues long. The CDR3 DNA is TGTGCCAGCAAACCACAGGGGGCGCCGGGTGAGCAGTTCTTC. Translating gives CASKPQGAPGEQFF. The entire variable domain, with the rest obtained from reference TRBV2 and TRBJ2-1, is as follows: EPEVTQTPSHQVTQMGQEVILRCVPISNHLYFYWYRQILGQKVEFLVSFYNNEISEKSEIFDDQFSVERPDGSNFTLKIRSTKLEDSAMYFCASKPQGAPGEQFFGPGTRLTVL.

The chain employs TRBV5-1 and TRBJ2-2, with D possibly TRBD1 on 6 matching bases. The CDR3 runs 16 residues. Trimming left V 0 bases short and J 4 bases short, with 13 bases between. Germline V CDR1 and CDR2: SGHRS, YFSETQ. The CDR3, as DNA: TGCGCCAGCAGCTTGGGATCTGGGGGCGGCACCGGGGAGCTGTTTTTT. The encoded protein is CASSLGSGGGTGELFF. Complete variable domain (other parts from reference TRBV5-1 and TRBJ2-2): KAGVTQTPRYLIKTRGQQVTLSCSPISGHRSVSWYQQTPGQGLQFLFEYFSETQRNKGNFPGRFSGRQFSNSRSEMNVSTLELGDSALYLCASSLGSGGGTGELFFGEGSRLTVL.

The V and J genes are TRBV5-1 and TRBJ2-7, with 7 bases identical to TRBD1. This CDR3 region has 15 residues. Per germline, CDR1 SGHRS and CDR2 YFSETQ. V was clipped by 2 bases and J by 2 bases; unmatched bases: 7. In nucleotides, the CDR3 is TGCGCCAGCAGCTTAAGAGGGACAGCAACCTACGAGCAGTACTTC. Translation gives CASSLRGTATYEQYF.

The V call is TRBV6-5, the J call TRBJ2-3; 7 positions match TRBD2. V lost 0 bases and J lost 0; bases outside the gene matches: 3. The CDR3 length is 16 residues. Germline V CDR1 and CDR2: MNHEY, SVGAGI. Here the CDR3 reads CASSYSRDYSTDTQYF. The CDR3 nucleotides are TGTGCCAGCAGTTACTCCCGGGACTACAGCACAGATACGCAGTATTTT.

The chain couples TRBV6-5 to TRBJ2-2; D uncertain. CDR1 and CDR2 from the germline V gene are MNHEY and SVGAGI. Deletions cut 0 bases from V and 6 bases from J, with 8 bases between. The CDR3 covers 14 residues. Written as DNA, the CDR3 is TGTGCCAGCAGTTACTCGATTCCCTCCGGGGAGCTGTTTTTT. Translation: CASSYSIPSGELFF.

The chain carries TRBV6-5 and TRBJ2-7, with D possibly TRBD2 on 7 matching bases. CDR1 and CDR2 (germline): MNHEY, SVGAGI. The V end was cut by 6 bases, the J end by 2 bases, with 14 bases between. CDR3 length: 14 residues. CDR3: CASRGRGAAYEQYF. In nucleotides, the CDR3 is TGTGCCAGCAGGGGCCGGGGGGCCGCCTACGAGCAGTACTTC.

The table lists this clone with a few counts. This chain connects TRBV24-1 to TRBJ1-4; a possible D gene is TRBD1 (5 bases). Trimming pared 9 bases from V and 7 bases from J, leaving 17 bases between. CDR3 length equals 14 residues. CDR1 is KGHDR, CDR2 SFDVKD, per germline. This CDR3 is CATAGGGDGEKLFF. The DNA for the CDR3 is TGTGCCACCGCCGGGGGGGGTGATGGTGAAAAACTGTTTTTT.

V usage is TRBV2 and J usage is TRBJ2-1; TRBD1 aligns across 7 bases. The V gene end was trimmed by 8 bases and the J gene end by 4 bases; junction bases not matched to a gene: 8. Germline loops: CDR1 SNHLY, CDR2 FYNNEI. This CDR3 has 14 residues. CDR3: CASVPGQLYNEQFF. The CDR3 nucleotides read TGTGCCAGCGTCCCGGGACAGCTATACAATGAGCAGTTCTTC.

CDR3: CASSPSSVPADTQYF. In nucleotides, the CDR3 is TGTGCCAGCAGCCCAAGTTCCGTCCCGGCAGATACGCAGTATTTT. This rearrangement joins TRBV7-9 to TRBJ2-3; D gene unclear. The CDR3 totals 15 residues. V dropped 5 bases and J dropped 4 bases, with 16 bases sitting between them. Germline CDR1 and CDR2: SEHNR and FQNEAQ (reference sequence).

The J gene is TRBJ2-7, the V gene TRBV29-1, with unresolved D. CDR1 SQVTM and CDR2 ANQGSEA come from the germline V gene. V was pared by 4 bases and J by 3 bases, with 7 bases between. The CDR3 is made up of 11 amino acids. CDR3 bases: TGCAGCGTTGGGCCGCTCTACGAGCAGTACTTC. This translates into CSVGPLYEQYF.

The chain links TRBV5-1 to TRBJ2-3; possibly TRBD1 for D (6 bases). The germline V gene has CDR1 SGHRS and CDR2 YFSETQ. This CDR3 has 15 amino acids. V dropped 4 bases and J dropped 0 bases, with 12 bases sitting between them. CDR3 sequence: CASSTRTASTDTQYF. The CDR3 DNA sequence: TGCGCCAGCAGCACCCGGACAGCCAGCACAGATACGCAGTATTTT.

The gene calls are TRBV6-5 and TRBJ2-3; D is unclear. The germline gives CDR1 MNHEY, CDR2 SVGAGI. The germline V and J ends were trimmed by 4 bases and 0 bases, with 14 bases remaining between them. This CDR3 has 16 amino acids. The CDR3 is CASSSDLGTSTDTQYF. The CDR3, as DNA: TGTGCCAGCAGTTCTGACCTTGGTACTAGCACAGATACGCAGTATTTT.

CDR3 bases: TGTGCCAGCAGCTTCACTAGCGGAGATACGCAGTATTTT. This sequence encodes CASSFTSGDTQYF. This chain connects TRBV7-2 to TRBJ2-3; 8 positions match TRBD2. This CDR3 contains 13 residues. CDR1 is SGHTA and CDR2 is FQGNSA in the germline V gene. V lost 3 bases to trimming and J lost 5 bases; unmatched junction nucleotides: 1.

This chain uses TRBV30 with TRBJ1-4; D perhaps matches TRBD1 (5 bases). The CDR3 is 14 amino acids. Trimming pared 1 base from V and 1 base from J, leaving 7 bases between. Germline V CDR1 and CDR2: GTSNPN, SVGIG (reference sequence). The CDR3: CAWSEDRTNEKLFF. For the CDR3, the DNA is TGTGCCTGGAGTGAAGACAGAACTAATGAAAAACTGTTTTTT.

V is TRBV18 and J is TRBJ1-5; TRBD1 is a possible D gene (6 bases). This CDR3 contains 15 residues. From germline, CDR1 is KGHSH and CDR2 LQKENI. The V end lost 0 bases, the J end lost 2 bases, and 8 bases lay between the germline ends. The CDR3 spells CASSPPGGGNQPQHF. CDR3 coding DNA: TGTGCCAGCTCACCACCCGGGGGCGGCAATCAGCCCCAGCATTTT. Variable domain in full (rest from reference TRBV18 and TRBJ1-5): NAGVMQNPRHLVRRRGQEARLRCSPMKGHSHVYWYRQLPEEGLKFMVYLQKENIIDESGMPKERFSAEFPKEGPSILRIQQVVRGDSAAYFCASSPPGGGNQPQHFGDGTRLSIL.

This chain joins TRBV6-5 and TRBJ2-1, with D perhaps TRBD2 (5 bases). From germline, CDR1 is MNHEY and CDR2 SVGAGI. The CDR3 is 15 amino acids. With 0 bases removed from V and 7 bases from J, the gap between germline ends came to 13 bases. CDR3 loop: CASSYSGLKGNEQFF. Written as DNA, the CDR3 is TGTGCCAGCAGTTACTCCGGACTCAAAGGGAATGAGCAGTTCTTC.

The CDR3 DNA is TGTGCCAGCAGTTTATGGGGACAGGGGGGTAGTGAGCAGTTCTTC. It codes for CASSLWGQGGSEQFF. This chain uses TRBV27 with TRBJ2-1; 11 nucleotides align to TRBD1. The J segment lost 9 bases and the V segment lost 1 base, leaving 5 bases of the junction unmatched. Germline loops: CDR1 MNHEY, CDR2 SMNVEV (reference sequence). The CDR3 has 15 amino acids.

The chain joins TRBV10-3 to TRBJ1-3; D is possibly TRBD1 (5 bases). This CDR3 spans 14 amino acids. V shed 8 bases and J shed 3 bases, with 14 bases lying between them. The germline V gene has CDR1 ENHRY and CDR2 SYGVKD. The CDR3 DNA follows: TGTGCCATCGGCGGGGGAAAGTATGGAAACACCATATATTTT. This translates into CAIGGGKYGNTIYF.

The chain employs TRBV10-2 and TRBJ2-1; 8 nucleotides match TRBD1. Trimming cost V 8 bases and J 4 bases; bases outside gene matches: 4. In germline, CDR1 is WSHSY, CDR2 SAAADI. This CDR3 has 13 amino acids. The CDR3 spells CASVRDRYNEQFF. The CDR3 DNA reads TGCGCCAGCGTCCGGGACAGGTACAATGAGCAGTTCTTC.

The chain combines TRBV15 with TRBJ2-5; D possibly corresponds to TRBD1 (6 bases). This CDR3 contains 15 residues. V lost 0 bases and J 4 bases, leaving 12 bases between the germline ends. CDR1 and CDR2 (germline): LNHNV, YYDKDF (reference sequence). CDR3 sequence (DNA): TGTGCCACCAGCAGAGATCCAGGGGACGGAGAGACCCAGTACTTC. Its protein is CATSRDPGDGETQYF.

This clone was observed a handful of times. This chain uses TRBV24-1 with TRBJ1-1; D is uncertain. Germline V gene lookup returns CDR1 KGHDR and CDR2 SFDVKD. Between the trimmed V and J ends, which lost 0 bases and 5 bases, there was a span of 3 bases. CDR3 length: 12 amino acids. The CDR3 region is CATSDLLTEAFF. The CDR3 nucleotides are TGTGCCACCAGTGATTTGTTGACTGAAGCTTTCTTT.

The V call is TRBV19, the J call TRBJ2-1, with D hard to call. The CDR3 runs to 12 residues. V lost 11 bases, J lost 0 bases, and 8 bases lay in between. Germline-derived CDR1 and CDR2 are LNHDA and SQIVND (reference sequence). CDR3 sequence: CAAGRSYNEQFF. The CDR3 region has the DNA TGTGCCGCCGGACGCTCCTACAATGAGCAGTTCTTC.

This sequence joins TRBV6-1 and TRBJ1-1; D not certain. The CDR3 is made up of 14 amino acids. The V gene lost 2 bases and the J gene lost 5 bases, with 12 bases spanning the gap. Germline values: CDR1 MNHNS, CDR2 SASEGT. CDR3 region: CASSEKYLGTEAFF. CDR3 bases: TGTGCCAGCAGTGAAAAGTATCTAGGGACTGAAGCTTTCTTT.